A selection of T cell receptor beta chains follows, all from one sample in a study of regulatory T cells in long-lasting Graves disease. TCRdb reanalysed the multiplex PCR reads using MiXCR and keeps one entry per CDR3 protein. The profile shows fewer than 450,000 distinct CDR3 sequences, more than 20% of them singletons. The sample was peripheral blood mononuclear cells (PBMCs), taken when the disease was refractory, from a patient treated with antithyroid drugs. The receptors shown here come from a female donor with Graves disease. Both conserved end residues are part of each CDR3. A D gene is named only where the DNA matches it firmly. Only some rows state a clone size, as once, few, many or a class for expanded clones.

abundance: -
d_gene: TRBD2
len: 14
j_gene: TRBJ2-3
v_gene: TRBV6-1
CDR3nt: TGTGCCAGCAGTAAACCGGGACTAACAGATACGCAGTATTTT
CDR3aa: CASSKPGLTDTQYF

abundance: -
d_gene: -
len: 14
j_gene: TRBJ1-2
v_gene: TRBV5-1
CDR3nt: TGCGCCAGCAGCCCTCTACAGGAGGGCTATGGCTACACCTTC
CDR3aa: CASSPLQEGYGYTF

abundance: many
d_gene: TRBD1
len: 17
j_gene: TRBJ2-4
v_gene: TRBV28
CDR3nt: TGTGCCAGCAGGGCGAGATCGGACAGGTTAGCCAAAAACATTCAGTACTTC
CDR3aa: CASRARSDRLAKNIQYF

abundance: -
d_gene: -
len: 14
j_gene: TRBJ2-5
v_gene: TRBV7-2
CDR3nt: TGTGCCAGCAGCCCCCCGTTGGGGCGGGAGACCCAGTACTTC
CDR3aa: CASSPPLGRETQYF

abundance: few
d_gene: TRBD1
len: 13
j_gene: TRBJ1-2
v_gene: TRBV20-1
CDR3nt: TGCAGTGCTAAAGGGGGACAGGGTTTTGGCTACACCTTC
CDR3aa: CSAKGGQGFGYTF

abundance: once
d_gene: TRBD2
len: 16
j_gene: TRBJ2-7
v_gene: TRBV20-1
CDR3nt: TGCAGTGCTACTGCCCCGGGACTAGCGGCCTCCTACGAGCAGTACTTC
CDR3aa: CSATAPGLAASYEQYF

abundance: many
d_gene: -
len: 14
j_gene: TRBJ2-7
v_gene: TRBV6-2/TRBV6-3
CDR3nt: TGTGCCAGCAGACGCCGTGCAGGCTCCTACGAGCAGTACTTC
CDR3aa: CASRRRAGSYEQYF

abundance: -
d_gene: -
len: 13
j_gene: TRBJ2-3
v_gene: TRBV18
CDR3nt: TGTGCCAGCGCCAGGGGATACACAGATACGCAGTATTTT
CDR3aa: CASARGYTDTQYF

abundance: many
d_gene: -
len: 13
j_gene: TRBJ1-1
v_gene: TRBV20-1
CDR3nt: TGCAGTGCTAGAGATTTCCAGCACACTGAAGCTTTCTTT
CDR3aa: CSARDFQHTEAFF

abundance: many
d_gene: -
len: 15
j_gene: TRBJ2-7
v_gene: TRBV6-9
CDR3nt: TGTGCCAGCAGTTACAACCCAGGGGGGACCTACGAGCAGTACTTC
CDR3aa: CASSYNPGGTYEQYF

abundance: few
d_gene: -
len: 12
j_gene: TRBJ2-4
v_gene: TRBV29-1
CDR3nt: TGCAGCGTTGGGGGGCTGGGAAACATTCAGTACTTC
CDR3aa: CSVGGLGNIQYF

abundance: many
d_gene: -
len: 12
j_gene: TRBJ2-7
v_gene: TRBV7-2
CDR3nt: TGTGCCAGCAGCTTGACGAGGTACGAGCAGTACTTC
CDR3aa: CASSLTRYEQYF

abundance: many
d_gene: -
len: 16
j_gene: TRBJ1-5
v_gene: TRBV28
CDR3nt: TGTGCCAGCAGTCCCATCCAGATCACGGGGGGTCAGCCCCAGCATTTT
CDR3aa: CASSPIQITGGQPQHF

abundance: many
d_gene: -
len: 18
j_gene: TRBJ2-6
v_gene: TRBV5-1
CDR3nt: TGCGCCAGCAGCTTGTTTCAGGGAAGTACTTCTGGGGCCAACGTCCTGACTTTC
CDR3aa: CASSLFQGSTSGANVLTF

abundance: -
d_gene: -
len: 13
j_gene: TRBJ1-1
v_gene: TRBV6-1
CDR3nt: TGTGCCAGCAGCGGGCAGGGTTTCGCTGAAGCTTTCTTT
CDR3aa: CASSGQGFAEAFF

abundance: many
d_gene: -
len: 14
j_gene: TRBJ2-2
v_gene: TRBV18
CDR3nt: TGTGCCAGCTCACCAAGGAGGGACACCGGGGAGCTGTTTTTT
CDR3aa: CASSPRRDTGELFF

abundance: -
d_gene: -
len: 18
j_gene: TRBJ2-7
v_gene: TRBV7-3
CDR3nt: TGTGCCAGCAGCTTACCCGTCCGACGCGGGCGAACCTCCTACGAGCAGTACTTC
CDR3aa: CASSLPVRRGRTSYEQYF

abundance: -
d_gene: TRBD2
len: 19
j_gene: TRBJ2-7
v_gene: TRBV29-1
CDR3nt: TGCAGCGTACAGGATGACAGGGTCCCCACTAGCGGGAACTCCTACGAGCAGTACTTC
CDR3aa: CSVQDDRVPTSGNSYEQYF

abundance: -
d_gene: -
len: 16
j_gene: TRBJ1-1
v_gene: TRBV6-2/TRBV6-3
CDR3nt: TGTGCCAGCAGCGAGGACATCTTCAGTATGAACACTGAAGCTTTCTTT
CDR3aa: CASSEDIFSMNTEAFF

abundance: few
d_gene: TRBD2
len: 14
j_gene: TRBJ2-7
v_gene: TRBV6-1
CDR3nt: TGTGCCAGCACTCGACTAGCGGGAGAGGTCGAGCAGTACTTC
CDR3aa: CASTRLAGEVEQYF

abundance: few
d_gene: -
len: 13
j_gene: TRBJ2-7
v_gene: TRBV7-2
CDR3nt: TGTGCCAGCAGCTTAGGTCCACTCTACGAGCAGTGCTTC
CDR3aa: CASSLGPLYEQCF

abundance: -
d_gene: -
len: 13
j_gene: TRBJ2-5
v_gene: TRBV12-3/TRBV12-4
CDR3nt: TGTGCCAGCAGTTTGAATGCCCAGGAGACCCAGTACTTC
CDR3aa: CASSLNAQETQYF

abundance: few
d_gene: TRBD1
len: 12
j_gene: TRBJ2-7
v_gene: TRBV7-2
CDR3nt: TGTGCCAGCAGCTTGGGGACAGACGAGCAGTACTTC
CDR3aa: CASSLGTDEQYF

abundance: -
d_gene: TRBD2
len: 15
j_gene: TRBJ2-2
v_gene: TRBV2
CDR3nt: TGTGCCAGCAGCATAGCGGGGGCGAACACCGGGGAGCTGTTTTTT
CDR3aa: CASSIAGANTGELFF

abundance: many
d_gene: -
len: 11
j_gene: TRBJ2-7
v_gene: TRBV18
CDR3nt: TGTGCCAGCTCACAGAAGCACGAGCAGTACTTC
CDR3aa: CASSQKHEQYF

abundance: many
d_gene: -
len: 14
j_gene: TRBJ2-5
v_gene: TRBV27
CDR3nt: TGTGCCAGCAGTCGACGACAGTACCAAGAGACCCAGTACTTC
CDR3aa: CASSRRQYQETQYF

abundance: few
d_gene: TRBD1
len: 15
j_gene: TRBJ1-6
v_gene: TRBV6-2/TRBV6-3
CDR3nt: TGTGCCAGCAGCGGGTTCTGGACAGGGCGAACACCCCTCCACTTT
CDR3aa: CASSGFWTGRTPLHF

abundance: -
d_gene: -
len: 14
j_gene: TRBJ2-2
v_gene: TRBV7-9
CDR3nt: TGTGCCAGCAGCTTAGTACTTAGCAACGGGGAGCTGTTTTTT
CDR3aa: CASSLVLSNGELFF

abundance: -
d_gene: TRBD2
len: 17
j_gene: TRBJ2-5
v_gene: TRBV9
CDR3nt: TGTGCCAGCAGCGTAGCGTTGTTCGGGCGGGAGGATGAGACCCAGTACTTC
CDR3aa: CASSVALFGREDETQYF

abundance: -
d_gene: -
len: 15
j_gene: TRBJ1-4
v_gene: TRBV6-5
CDR3nt: TGTGCCAGCAGTTACTCTTCCGGGGCTAATGAAAAACTGTTTTTT
CDR3aa: CASSYSSGANEKLFF

abundance: few
d_gene: -
len: 13
j_gene: TRBJ2-7
v_gene: TRBV7-2
CDR3nt: TGTGCCAGCAACACAGGGGGGGGGGACGAGCAGTACTTC
CDR3aa: CASNTGGGDEQYF

abundance: many
d_gene: -
len: 12
j_gene: TRBJ1-2
v_gene: TRBV20-1
CDR3nt: TGCAGTGGAACGACCGGGGCCGGCGGCTACACCTTC
CDR3aa: CSGTTGAGGYTF

abundance: many
d_gene: -
len: 13
j_gene: TRBJ1-4
v_gene: TRBV5-1
CDR3nt: TGTGCCAGCAGCCCGGGTCCCAATGAAAAACTGTTTTTT
CDR3aa: CASSPGPNEKLFF

abundance: -
d_gene: TRBD1
len: 15
j_gene: TRBJ1-2
v_gene: TRBV4-3
CDR3nt: TGCGCCAGCAGCCAAGACTCCGGGACAGTCTATGGCTACACCTTC
CDR3aa: CASSQDSGTVYGYTF

abundance: -
d_gene: TRBD1
len: 16
j_gene: TRBJ2-2
v_gene: TRBV29-1
CDR3nt: TGCAGCGCCTCAGGATTCAGGGGGAGGAACACCGGGGAGCTGTTTTTT
CDR3aa: CSASGFRGRNTGELFF

abundance: many
d_gene: TRBD1
len: 15
j_gene: TRBJ1-1
v_gene: TRBV7-8
CDR3nt: TGTGCCAGCAGCTTAGTCGCGACAGGGGTCACTGAAGCTTTCTTT
CDR3aa: CASSLVATGVTEAFF

abundance: many
d_gene: TRBD1
len: 14
j_gene: TRBJ2-7
v_gene: TRBV7-2
CDR3nt: TGTGCCAGCAGCTTAGGACAGGGAAAGGACGAGCAGTACTTC
CDR3aa: CASSLGQGKDEQYF

abundance: many
d_gene: -
len: 15
j_gene: TRBJ2-7
v_gene: TRBV27
CDR3nt: TGTGCCAGCAGAGACACGGGAGTCTGGTCCTACGAGCAGTACTTC
CDR3aa: CASRDTGVWSYEQYF

abundance: many
d_gene: TRBD2
len: 15
j_gene: TRBJ2-7
v_gene: TRBV11-2
CDR3nt: TGTGCCAGCAGCTTATGGGCGGGAGCTCGGGGGGAGCAGTACTTC
CDR3aa: CASSLWAGARGEQYF

abundance: few
d_gene: -
len: 15
j_gene: TRBJ2-7
v_gene: TRBV7-2
CDR3nt: TGTGCCAGCAGCTTAATCCAGGGGGACTACTACGAGCAGTACTTC
CDR3aa: CASSLIQGDYYEQYF

abundance: -
d_gene: TRBD1
len: 15
j_gene: TRBJ1-1
v_gene: TRBV18
CDR3nt: TGTGCCAGCTCACACGGCCCGGGACAGCCGGCTGAAGCTTTCTTT
CDR3aa: CASSHGPGQPAEAFF

abundance: many
d_gene: TRBD1
len: 16
j_gene: TRBJ2-7
v_gene: TRBV7-8
CDR3nt: TGTGCCAGCAGCCTTAGGGACAGGGTAGAGGGGAACGAGCAGTACTTC
CDR3aa: CASSLRDRVEGNEQYF

abundance: -
d_gene: TRBD2
len: 16
j_gene: TRBJ2-2
v_gene: TRBV19
CDR3nt: TGTGCCAGCAGCAAGCTAGCGGGTGGGAACACCGGGGAGCTGTTTTTT
CDR3aa: CASSKLAGGNTGELFF

abundance: many
d_gene: TRBD1
len: 15
j_gene: TRBJ1-2
v_gene: TRBV12-3/TRBV12-4
CDR3nt: TGTGCCAGCAGTCCCCGACAGGGGGCTAACTATGGCTACACCTTC
CDR3aa: CASSPRQGANYGYTF

abundance: many
d_gene: -
len: 15
j_gene: TRBJ1-6
v_gene: TRBV7-2
CDR3nt: TGTGCCAGCAGCTTGGACAGCTCCTATAATTCACCCCTCCACTTT
CDR3aa: CASSLDSSYNSPLHF

abundance: -
d_gene: -
len: 14
j_gene: TRBJ1-5
v_gene: TRBV12-3/TRBV12-4
CDR3nt: TGTGCCAGCAGTTTGTGGGAAGGCAATCAGCCCCAGCATTTT
CDR3aa: CASSLWEGNQPQHF

abundance: -
d_gene: TRBD2
len: 16
j_gene: TRBJ2-5
v_gene: TRBV20-1
CDR3nt: TGCAGTGCTAATTCCATAGCGGGGGCGCCTCAGGAGACCCAGTACTTC
CDR3aa: CSANSIAGAPQETQYF

abundance: few
d_gene: -
len: 15
j_gene: TRBJ2-1
v_gene: TRBV2
CDR3nt: TGTGCCAGCAGTTTTACTAGTAGTCTGGACAATGAGCAGTTCTTC
CDR3aa: CASSFTSSLDNEQFF

abundance: few
d_gene: -
len: 14
j_gene: TRBJ2-3
v_gene: TRBV11-2
CDR3nt: TGTGCCAGCGGAAGTCCCACCGGCACAGATACGCAGTATTTT
CDR3aa: CASGSPTGTDTQYF

abundance: -
d_gene: TRBD1
len: 14
j_gene: TRBJ2-7
v_gene: TRBV5-1
CDR3nt: TGCGCCAGCAGCCCGGACAGGGGGCCCAACGAGCAGTACTTC
CDR3aa: CASSPDRGPNEQYF

abundance: many
d_gene: TRBD1
len: 17
j_gene: TRBJ1-5
v_gene: TRBV7-2
CDR3nt: TGTGCCAGCAGCTCTAGAGGGACGACAGGGGCTATCTCGACCCAGCATTTT
CDR3aa: CASSSRGTTGAISTQHF

abundance: many
d_gene: -
len: 16
j_gene: TRBJ2-5
v_gene: TRBV2
CDR3nt: TGTGCCAGCAGTGAGTACCGTCTTCGGGAAGGAGAGACCCAGTACTTC
CDR3aa: CASSEYRLREGETQYF

abundance: many
d_gene: -
len: 16
j_gene: TRBJ2-7
v_gene: TRBV7-2
CDR3nt: TGTGCCAGCAGCTTAGTCCGAGCGGAGAGCTCCTACGAGCAGTACTTC
CDR3aa: CASSLVRAESSYEQYF

abundance: few
d_gene: -
len: 18
j_gene: TRBJ2-7
v_gene: TRBV20-1
CDR3nt: TGCAGTGCTAGAGGTCGCGGTAGCCTCCATAGTCCCAACTACGAGCAGTACTTC
CDR3aa: CSARGRGSLHSPNYEQYF

abundance: many
d_gene: -
len: 14
j_gene: TRBJ1-1
v_gene: TRBV6-2/TRBV6-3
CDR3nt: TGTGCCAGCAGTTACAACGGGTTGAACACTGAAGCTTTCTTT
CDR3aa: CASSYNGLNTEAFF

abundance: -
d_gene: TRBD2
len: 18
j_gene: TRBJ2-4
v_gene: TRBV12-3/TRBV12-4
CDR3nt: TGTGCCAGCAGTTTGGGGGGACTAGCGCGACTAGCCAAAAACATTCAGTACTTC
CDR3aa: CASSLGGLARLAKNIQYF